These T cell receptor beta chains were read from a single sample in a study of Ad26.COV2.S vaccination and SARS-CoV-2 variants. Assay: immunoSEQ multiplex PCR; the TCRdb copy retains only in-frame clones and omits some. The table has a few hundred thousand clones, roughly 87% seen once; the top ten hold 3.4%. The sequencing used peripheral blood, collected in a trial of Ad26.COV2.S vaccine versus placebo. Receptors originate from a person between 18 and 65 years old who received the Ad26.COV2.S COVID-19 vaccine or a placebo. The CDR3 runs from the conserved cysteine through the conserved F or W. Clone sizes are given selectively: once, few, many, or a class where the clone is expanded.

>TRBV6-1|-
CASSEGGLGIQYF
>TRBV5-1|-
CASSLAGVSGQGYTF
>TRBV9|-
CASSERGGQGTGGYTF
>TRBV3-1/TRBV3-2|-
CASSPLKTAYSYNEQFF
>TRBV16|-
CASSRTGEYGYTF
>TRBV5-1|few
CASSLWTDPGELFF
>TRBV12-3/TRBV12-4|-
CASSYGGANEQFF
>TRBV27|-
CASSLGAGNEQYF
>TRBV11-3|-
CASSPTTSGGWNEQYF
>TRBV2|-
CASTRSVSYGYTF
>TRBV27|-
CASSLESGAHNQPQHF
>TRBV7-2|-
CASSPGPSGTDTQYF
>TRBV12-3/TRBV12-4|once
CASSLAGSYEQYF
>TRBV7-2|-
CASSPYGQELFTGELFF
>TRBV5-6|-
CASSVEPDYFENSYEQYF
>TRBV12-3/TRBV12-4|-
CATTSGPTTEAFF
>TRBV6-5|once
CASMGIGELFF